This T cell receptor beta chain comes out of a study of radiotherapy plus CTLA-4 blockade in lung cancer. Study at large: Disease control was present in more than 25% of patients, and objective responses in approximately 20%. Study results and caveats: The best prediction of response reportedly came from early blood T cell clone dynamics, with interferon-beta. Radiotherapy was combined with ipilimumab, and tumor-derived TCR clones then expanded in blood.

Sequencing used immunoSEQ multiplex PCR; TCRdb keeps in-frame clones, though not all of them. Among some 60,000 clones listed, around 76% were seen once. V dropped 3 bases and J dropped 6; count of bases not matched to a gene: 9. The CDR3 has 16 amino acids. The germline V gene has CDR1 MGHRA and CDR2 YSYEKL. With respect to this clone: Its antigen is currently unknown.

The source of this sequence is a human donor with non-small cell lung cancer who had a complete response to radiotherapy plus ipilimumab. Sequencing was performed on peripheral blood, taken from a patient treated with radiotherapy plus ipilimumab. The rearrangement links TRBV4-1 to TRBJ2-2, with 8 nucleotides matching TRBD2. As DNA, the CDR3 is TGCGCCAGCAGCCAGCGTCGGGAGGGCCTGTCCGGGGAGCTGTTTTTT. Encoded protein: CASSQRREGLSGELFF.